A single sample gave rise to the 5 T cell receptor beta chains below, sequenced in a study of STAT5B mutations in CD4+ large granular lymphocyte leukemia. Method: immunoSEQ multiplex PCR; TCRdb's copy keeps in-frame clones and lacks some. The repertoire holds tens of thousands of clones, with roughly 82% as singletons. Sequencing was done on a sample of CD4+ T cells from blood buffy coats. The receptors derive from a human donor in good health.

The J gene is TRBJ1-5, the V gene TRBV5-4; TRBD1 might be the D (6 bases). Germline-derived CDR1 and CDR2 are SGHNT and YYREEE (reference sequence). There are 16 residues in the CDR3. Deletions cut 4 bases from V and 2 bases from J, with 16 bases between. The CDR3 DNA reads TGTGCCAGCAGCCGCGGTGGGGGCAATGGCAATCAGCCCCAGCATTTT. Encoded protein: CASSRGGGNGNQPQHF.

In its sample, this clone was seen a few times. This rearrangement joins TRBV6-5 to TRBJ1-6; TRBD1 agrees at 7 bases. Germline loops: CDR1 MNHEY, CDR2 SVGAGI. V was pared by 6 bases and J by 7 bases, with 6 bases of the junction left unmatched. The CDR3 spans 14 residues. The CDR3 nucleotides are TGTGCCAGCAGAAGGGACAGCCTCAATTCACCCCTCCACTTT. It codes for CASRRDSLNSPLHF.

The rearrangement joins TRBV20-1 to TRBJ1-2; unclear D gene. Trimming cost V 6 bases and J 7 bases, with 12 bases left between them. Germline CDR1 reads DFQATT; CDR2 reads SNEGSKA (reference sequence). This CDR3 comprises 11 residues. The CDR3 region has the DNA TGCAGTGCCCCTGGGGATGGTGGCTACACCTTC. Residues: CSAPGDGGYTF.

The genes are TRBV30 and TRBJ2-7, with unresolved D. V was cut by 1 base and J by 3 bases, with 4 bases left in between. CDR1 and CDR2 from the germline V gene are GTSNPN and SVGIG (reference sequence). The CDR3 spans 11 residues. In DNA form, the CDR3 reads TGTGCCTGGAGTGACAACTACGAGCAGTACTTC. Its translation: CAWSDNYEQYF.

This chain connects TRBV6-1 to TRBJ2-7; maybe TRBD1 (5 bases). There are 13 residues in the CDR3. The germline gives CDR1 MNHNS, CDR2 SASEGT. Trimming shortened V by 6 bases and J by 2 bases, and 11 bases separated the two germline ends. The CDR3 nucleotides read TGTGCCAGCAGCCTGGACAAAGCCTACGAGCAGTACTTC. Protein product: CASSLDKAYEQYF.